This T cell receptor beta chain comes out of a study of T cell repertoires in cytomegalovirus infection. In the study overall: Based on public TCR beta signatures, there were indications of CMV infection and of a matching HLA type.

TCRdb reanalysed the reads using MiXCR and keeps one entry per CDR3 protein. The sample yields around 450,000 distinct CDR3 sequences, about 33% seen once. Notes on the study in general: Dominating the ex vivo response were HLA-C-restricted CMV-specific TCR beta clonotypes. Identification of carriers of CMV plus the relevant HLA was performed using cumulative public TCR beta family frequency.

The CDR3 consists of 15 residues. CDR1 and CDR2 from the germline V gene are SGHAT and FQNNGV. V shed 4 bases, J shed 0 bases, and the junction held 2 bases outside the gene matches. This clonotype was counted ten times or more. The antigen is not known. The sequence was obtained from a human donor in good health (CMV status not recorded). Some clones in this sample may be carry-over from other donors' samples. Sequenced: PBMCs. The chain recombines TRBV11-2 with TRBJ2-3, with 9 nucleotides matching TRBD1. Here the CDR3 reads CASSSQGASTDTQYF. The DNA of the CDR3 is TGTGCCAGCAGCTCACAGGGGGCGAGCACAGATACGCAGTATTTT.